This T cell receptor (beta chain) is drawn from a study of shared clonotypes between healthy human individuals. Concerning this clone: Its specificity is unknown.

This table comes from immunoSEQ multiplex PCR, and its TCRdb copy is limited to in-frame clones, with some not included. Counted here are 650,000 to 800,000 clones, roughly 72% occurring once; the ten biggest clones make up more than 1.5%. The CDR3 length is 15 residues. Germline trimming cut 5 bases from V and 0 bases from J; bases unmatched to any gene: 6. Per the germline V gene, CDR1 is MNHEY and CDR2 is SMNVEV (reference sequence). Study results and caveats: Limited genetic and exposure-history diversity came from having few donors. Sequencing of the sorted subsets was shown by rarefaction to be incomplete despite large depth.

The TCR originated in a woman aged 25-40 years in good health. Material: memory CD4+ T cells sorted from blood. Indicated subset: CD45RA-negative fraction. This chain joins TRBV27 and TRBJ1-1; 7 bases fit TRBD1. CDR3 bases: TGTGCCAGCAGTGCCGGACAGGCGATGAACACTGAAGCTTTCTTT. Encoded protein: CASSAGQAMNTEAFF.